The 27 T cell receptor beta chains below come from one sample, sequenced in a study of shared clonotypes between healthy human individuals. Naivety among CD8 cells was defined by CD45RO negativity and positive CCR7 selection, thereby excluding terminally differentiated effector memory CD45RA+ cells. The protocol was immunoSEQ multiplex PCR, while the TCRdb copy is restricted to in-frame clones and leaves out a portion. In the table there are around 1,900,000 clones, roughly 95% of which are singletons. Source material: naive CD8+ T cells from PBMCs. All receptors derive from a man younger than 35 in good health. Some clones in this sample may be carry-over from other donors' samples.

The CDR3 sequence: CASSLPRSPLHF. For the CDR3, the DNA is TGTGCCAGCAGTTTACCTCGTTCACCCCTCCACTTT. The chain joins TRBV27 to TRBJ1-6; the D is unclear. V lost 2 bases and J lost 9, with 5 bases in between. Per the germline V gene, CDR1 is MNHEY and CDR2 is SMNVEV (reference sequence). The CDR3 runs 12 residues.

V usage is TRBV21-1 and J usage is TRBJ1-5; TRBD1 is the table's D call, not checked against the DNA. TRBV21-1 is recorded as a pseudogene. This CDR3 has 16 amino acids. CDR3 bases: TGTGCCAGCAGCCCCCAGCTATGGCAGGGCCTCGGGCCCCAGCATTTT. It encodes CASSPQLWQGLGPQHF.

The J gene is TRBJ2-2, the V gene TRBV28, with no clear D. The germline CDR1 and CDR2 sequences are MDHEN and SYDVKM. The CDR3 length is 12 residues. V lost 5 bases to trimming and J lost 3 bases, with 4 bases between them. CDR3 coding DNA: TGTGCCAGCAGTCGCGACACCGGGGAGCTGTTTTTT. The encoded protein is CASSRDTGELFF.

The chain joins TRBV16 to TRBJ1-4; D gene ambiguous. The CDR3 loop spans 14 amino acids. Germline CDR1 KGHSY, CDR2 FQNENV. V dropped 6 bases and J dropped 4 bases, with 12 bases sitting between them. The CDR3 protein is CASSYSPVNEKLFF. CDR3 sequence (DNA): TGTGCCAGCAGTTACAGTCCCGTTAATGAAAAACTGTTTTTT.

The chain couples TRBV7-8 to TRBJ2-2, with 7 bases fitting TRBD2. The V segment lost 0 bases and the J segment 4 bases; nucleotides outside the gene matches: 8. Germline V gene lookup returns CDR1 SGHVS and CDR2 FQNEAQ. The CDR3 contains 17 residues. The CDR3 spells CASSLAVSGTLTGELFF. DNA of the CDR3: TGTGCCAGCAGCTTAGCCGTCAGCGGGACTCTCACCGGGGAGCTGTTTTTT.

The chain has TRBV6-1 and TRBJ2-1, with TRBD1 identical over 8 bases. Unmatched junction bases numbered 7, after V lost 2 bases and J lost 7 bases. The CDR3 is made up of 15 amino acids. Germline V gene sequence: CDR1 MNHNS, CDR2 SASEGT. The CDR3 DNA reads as TGTGCCAGCAGTGAACTTGGACAGGGTGGTAATGAGCAGTTCTTC. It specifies CASSELGQGGNEQFF.

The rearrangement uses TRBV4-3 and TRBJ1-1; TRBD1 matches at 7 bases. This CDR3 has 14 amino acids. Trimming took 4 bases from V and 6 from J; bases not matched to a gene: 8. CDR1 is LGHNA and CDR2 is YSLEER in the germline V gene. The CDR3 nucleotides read TGCGCCAGCAGCCCGACAGGGAGAAAGCCTGAAGCTTTCTTT. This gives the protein CASSPTGRKPEAFF.

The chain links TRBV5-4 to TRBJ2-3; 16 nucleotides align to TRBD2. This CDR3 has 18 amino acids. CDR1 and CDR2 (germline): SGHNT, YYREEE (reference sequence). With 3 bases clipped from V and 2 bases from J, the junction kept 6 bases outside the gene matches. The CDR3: CASSYGTSGRAPTDTQYF. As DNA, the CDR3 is TGTGCCAGCAGCTACGGGACTAGCGGGAGGGCCCCCACAGATACGCAGTATTTT.

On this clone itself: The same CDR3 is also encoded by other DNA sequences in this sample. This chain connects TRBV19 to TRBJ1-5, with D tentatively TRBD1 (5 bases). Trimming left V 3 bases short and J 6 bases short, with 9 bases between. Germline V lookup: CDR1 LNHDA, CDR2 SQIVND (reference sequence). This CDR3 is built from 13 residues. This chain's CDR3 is CASSMGGGQPQHF. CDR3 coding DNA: TGTGCCAGTAGTATGGGGGGAGGTCAGCCCCAGCATTTT. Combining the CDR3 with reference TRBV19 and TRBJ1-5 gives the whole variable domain DGGITQSPKYLFRKEGQNVTLSCEQNLNHDAMYWYRQDPGQGLRLIYYSQIVNDFQKGDIAEGYSVSREKKESFPLTVTSAQKNPTAFYLCASSMGGGQPQHFGDGTRLSIL.

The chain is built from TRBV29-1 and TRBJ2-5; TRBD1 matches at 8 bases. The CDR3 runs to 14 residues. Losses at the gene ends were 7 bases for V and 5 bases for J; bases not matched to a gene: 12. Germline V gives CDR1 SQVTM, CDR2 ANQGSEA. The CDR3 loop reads CSAKAQGAVETQYF. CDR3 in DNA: TGCAGCGCTAAGGCTCAGGGGGCAGTTGAGACCCAGTACTTC.

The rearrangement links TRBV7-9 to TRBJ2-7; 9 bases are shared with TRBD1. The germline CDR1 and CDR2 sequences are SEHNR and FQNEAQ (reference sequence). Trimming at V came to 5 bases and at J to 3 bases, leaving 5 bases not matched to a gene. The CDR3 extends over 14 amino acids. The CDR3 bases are TGTGCCAGCAGCCACAGACAGGGGGACTACGAGCAGTACTTC. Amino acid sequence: CASSHRQGDYEQYF.

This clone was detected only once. The CDR3 reads CASSVEGQGEQYF. The CDR3 DNA reads as TGTGCCAGCAGCGTAGAGGGACAGGGAGAGCAGTACTTC. The genes are TRBV9 and TRBJ2-7; 9 nucleotides align to TRBD1. CDR1 is SGDLS, CDR2 YYNGEE, per germline. This CDR3 is built from 13 residues. J gave up 7 bases and V 0 bases, and 2 bases lay outside the gene matches.

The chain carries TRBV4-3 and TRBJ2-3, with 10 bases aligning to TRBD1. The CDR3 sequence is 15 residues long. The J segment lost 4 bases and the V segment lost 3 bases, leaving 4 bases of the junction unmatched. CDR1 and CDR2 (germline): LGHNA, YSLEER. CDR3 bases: TGCGCCAGCAGCCAGCGGACAGGGGGTTCAGATACGCAGTATTTT. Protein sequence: CASSQRTGGSDTQYF.

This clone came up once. CDR3 DNA sequence: TGCGCCAGCAGCACCGGTAGGGACGTTCTGGACAATGAGCAGTTCTTC. This sequence encodes CASSTGRDVLDNEQFF. The chain has TRBV5-1 and TRBJ2-1; either TRBD1 or TRBD2 may supply D (5 bases each). CDR1 is SGHRS, CDR2 YFSETQ, per germline. This CDR3 is 16 amino acids long. Trimming removed 4 bases from V and 5 bases from J, with 19 bases in between.

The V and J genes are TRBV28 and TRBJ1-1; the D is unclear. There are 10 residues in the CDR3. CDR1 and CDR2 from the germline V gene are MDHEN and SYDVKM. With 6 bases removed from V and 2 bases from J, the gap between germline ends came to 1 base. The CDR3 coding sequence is TGTGCCAGCAGAAACACTGAAGCTTTCTTT. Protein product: CASRNTEAFF. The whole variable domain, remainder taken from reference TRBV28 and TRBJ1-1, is DVKVTQSSRYLVKRTGEKVFLECVQDMDHENMFWYRQDPGLGLRLIYFSYDVKMKEKGDIPEGYSVSREKKERFSLILESASTNQTSMYLCASRNTEAFFGQGTRLTVV.

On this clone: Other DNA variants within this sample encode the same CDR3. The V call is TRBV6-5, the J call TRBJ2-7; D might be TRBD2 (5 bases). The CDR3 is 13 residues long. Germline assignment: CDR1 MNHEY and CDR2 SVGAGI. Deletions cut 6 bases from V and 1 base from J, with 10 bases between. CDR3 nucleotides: TGTGCCAGCAGCCAGACGGGATCCTACGAGCAGTACTTC. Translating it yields CASSQTGSYEQYF.

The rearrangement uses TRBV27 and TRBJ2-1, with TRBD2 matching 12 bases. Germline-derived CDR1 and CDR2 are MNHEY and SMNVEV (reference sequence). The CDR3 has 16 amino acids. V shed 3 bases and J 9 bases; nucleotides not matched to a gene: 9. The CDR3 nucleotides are TGTGCCAGCAGTTTGGTCCTAGCGGGAGGGCCCTGTGAGCAGTTCTTC. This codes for CASSLVLAGGPCEQFF.

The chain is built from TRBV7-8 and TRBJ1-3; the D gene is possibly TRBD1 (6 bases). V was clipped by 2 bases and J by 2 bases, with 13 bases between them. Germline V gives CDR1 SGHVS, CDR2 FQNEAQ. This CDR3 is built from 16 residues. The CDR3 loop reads CASSLLTGPAGNTIYF. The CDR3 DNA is TGTGCCAGCAGCTTATTAACAGGGCCCGCTGGAAACACCATATATTTT.

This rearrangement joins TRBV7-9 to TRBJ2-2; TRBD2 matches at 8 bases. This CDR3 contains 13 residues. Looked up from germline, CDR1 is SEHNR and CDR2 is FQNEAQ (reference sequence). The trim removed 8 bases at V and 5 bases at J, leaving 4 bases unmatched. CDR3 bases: TGTGCCAGCCCCGGGGGGGATACCGGGGAGCTGTTTTTT. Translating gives CASPGGDTGELFF.

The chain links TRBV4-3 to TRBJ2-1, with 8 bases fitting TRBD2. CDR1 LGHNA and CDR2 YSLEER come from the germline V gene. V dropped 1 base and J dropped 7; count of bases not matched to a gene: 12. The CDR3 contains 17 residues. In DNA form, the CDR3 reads TGCGCCAGCAGCCAAGTTCCGGGGGCGGGAGGTAATAATGAGCAGTTCTTC. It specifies CASSQVPGAGGNNEQFF.

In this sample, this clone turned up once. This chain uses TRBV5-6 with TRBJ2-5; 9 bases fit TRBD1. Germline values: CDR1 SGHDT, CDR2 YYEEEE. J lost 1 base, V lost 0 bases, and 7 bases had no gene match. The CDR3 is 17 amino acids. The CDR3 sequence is CASSLAGTGGPQETQYF. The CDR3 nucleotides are TGTGCCAGCAGCTTGGCAGGTACAGGGGGCCCCCAAGAGACCCAGTACTTC.

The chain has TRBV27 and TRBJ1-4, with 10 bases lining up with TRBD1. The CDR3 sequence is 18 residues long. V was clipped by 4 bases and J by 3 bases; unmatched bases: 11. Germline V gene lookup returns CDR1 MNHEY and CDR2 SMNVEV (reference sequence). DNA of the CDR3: TGTGCCAGCAGTTCCTACCGGGACAGGGGTACAGCTAATGAAAAACTGTTTTTT. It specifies CASSSYRDRGTANEKLFF.

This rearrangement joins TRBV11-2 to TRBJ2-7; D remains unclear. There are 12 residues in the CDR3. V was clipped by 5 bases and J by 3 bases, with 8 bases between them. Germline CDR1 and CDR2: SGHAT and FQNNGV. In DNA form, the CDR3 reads TGTGCCAGCAGCCATATATTCTACGAGCAGTACTTC. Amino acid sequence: CASSHIFYEQYF.

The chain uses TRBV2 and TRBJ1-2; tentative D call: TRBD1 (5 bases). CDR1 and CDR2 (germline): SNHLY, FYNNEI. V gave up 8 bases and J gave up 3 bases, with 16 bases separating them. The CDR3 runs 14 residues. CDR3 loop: CASGGGTGDYGYTF. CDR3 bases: TGTGCCAGCGGCGGGGGTACGGGGGACTATGGCTACACCTTC.

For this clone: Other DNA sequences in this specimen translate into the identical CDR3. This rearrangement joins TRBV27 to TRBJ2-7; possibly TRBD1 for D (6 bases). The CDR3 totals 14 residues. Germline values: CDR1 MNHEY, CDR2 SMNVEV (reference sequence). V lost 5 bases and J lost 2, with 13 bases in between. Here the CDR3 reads CASSPPGQTYEQYF. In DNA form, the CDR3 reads TGTGCCAGCAGTCCACCAGGACAGACCTACGAGCAGTACTTC.

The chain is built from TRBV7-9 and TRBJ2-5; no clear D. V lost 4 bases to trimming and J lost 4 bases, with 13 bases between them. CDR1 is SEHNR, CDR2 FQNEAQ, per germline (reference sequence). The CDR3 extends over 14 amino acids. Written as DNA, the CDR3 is TGTGCCAGCAGCTCCTCATATAGTGGAGAGACCCAGTACTTC. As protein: CASSSSYSGETQYF. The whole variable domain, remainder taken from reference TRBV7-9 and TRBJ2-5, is DTGVSQNPRHKITKRGQNVTFRCDPISEHNRLYWYRQTLGQGPEFLTYFQNEAQLEKSRLLSDRFSAERPKGSFSTLEIQRTEQGDSAMYLCASSSSYSGETQYFGPGTRLLVL.

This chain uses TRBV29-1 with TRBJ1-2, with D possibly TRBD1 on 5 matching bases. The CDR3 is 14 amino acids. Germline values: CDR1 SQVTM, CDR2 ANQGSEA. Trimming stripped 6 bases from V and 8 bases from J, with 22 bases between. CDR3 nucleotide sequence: TGCAGCGTCCCTAGGGGAGATTTCAGGAGGGGCTACACCTTC. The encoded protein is CSVPRGDFRRGYTF.